The T cell receptor (beta chain) under discussion was sequenced for a study of cytomegalovirus exposure and HLA in healthy donors. Germline V gives CDR1 GTSNPN, CDR2 SVGIG (reference sequence). The CDR3 runs 13 residues. The V and J ends lost 3 bases and 2 bases respectively, with 10 bases between them. Study results and caveats: For most TCR sequences rarity was the rule, although some public TCRs occurred in many donors.

As concerns this clone: Its target is not known.

Here immunoSEQ multiplex PCR was the method, and the copy in TCRdb shows in-frame clones only, minus some. The sample lists 300,000 to 450,000 clones; 86% were seen once. The origin of this receptor is a woman aged 18-29 years in good health and CMV-seronegative. This chain joins TRBV30 and TRBJ2-5; possibly TRBD1 for D (6 bases). Specimen: PBMCs. CDR3 nucleotide sequence: TGTGCCTGGAGCCGGGACAAGCAAGAGACCCAGTACTTC. Protein: CAWSRDKQETQYF.